This TCR beta chain was retrieved from a study of T cells in Graves' hyperthyroidism and ophthalmopathy. The study's findings and limits: Among thyroid clonotypes expanded above 0.001, most also appeared in blood.

What was amplified from RNA transcripts were TCR beta CDR3 regions. The primer set for the first-round RT-PCR of the TCR CDR3 was HTBI. TCRdb re-called the multiplex PCR reads through MiXCR, storing one row per CDR3 protein. The table shows under 350,000 distinct CDR3 sequences, with roughly a fifth occurring only once. This clonotype was recorded at least ten times. Its antigen is not known. PBMCs were collected from a 10 ml volume of fresh peripheral blood. V shed 5 bases and J shed 5 bases, with 16 bases lying between them. CDR3 length: 15 residues. The origin of this receptor is a woman between 45 and 60 years old with Graves' hyperthyroidism. Sequenced: blood. The chain is built from TRBV12-3 or TRBV12-4 and TRBJ2-1, with D perhaps assigned TRBD1 or TRBD2 (7 bases each). For the CDR3, the DNA is TGTGCCAGCAGTCCAGCGGGGAGGGGGCACAATGAGCAGTTCTTC. Protein: CASSPAGRGHNEQFF.